The T cell receptor (beta chain) described here comes from a study of T-cell memory formation after mild COVID-19. Study-level background: TCR clustering was largely donor specific.

Comment on this clonotype: Antigen: not known.

Study results and limitations: Mainly CM and EM harbored the contracting CD4+ clones; mainly EMRA harbored the CD8+ ones. Clonal second-wave expansions that peaked on day 37 had unconfirmed SARS-CoV-2 specificity.

TCRdb reprocessed the 5' RACE reads via MiXCR and lists one record per CDR3 protein. This table has roughly 510,000 distinct CDR3 sequences, approximately 15% appearing once. The CDR3 contains 15 residues. With V trimmed by 6 bases and J by 3 bases, 7 bases remained unmatched. The TCR was taken from an adult woman who had mild COVID-19 (a few samples of this study predate the infection). Cell type and time point are not known. The sample taken for sequencing was PBMCs or a T cell subset sorted from them (not recorded which). The chain carries TRBV12-3 or TRBV12-4 and TRBJ2-1, with TRBD2 matching over 8 bases. The CDR3 protein is CASSSREGYYNEQFF. The CDR3 nucleotides read TGTGCCAGCAGCTCCCGGGAGGGGTACTACAATGAGCAGTTCTTC.